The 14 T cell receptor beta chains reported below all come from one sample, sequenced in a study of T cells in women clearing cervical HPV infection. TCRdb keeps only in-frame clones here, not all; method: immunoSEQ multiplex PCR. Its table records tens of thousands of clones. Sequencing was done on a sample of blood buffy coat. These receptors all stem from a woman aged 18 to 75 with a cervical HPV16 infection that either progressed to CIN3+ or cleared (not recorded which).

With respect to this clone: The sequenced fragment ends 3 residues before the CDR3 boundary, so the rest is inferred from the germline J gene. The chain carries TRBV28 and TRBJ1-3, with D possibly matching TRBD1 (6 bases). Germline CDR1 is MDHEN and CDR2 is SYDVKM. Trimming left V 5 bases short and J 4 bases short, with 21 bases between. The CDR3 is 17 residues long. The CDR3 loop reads CASSLYYETGSGNTIYF. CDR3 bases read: TGTGCCAGCAGTCTCTACTATGAAACAGGGAGCGGAAACACC. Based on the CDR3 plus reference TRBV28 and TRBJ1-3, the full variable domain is DVKVTQSSRYLVKRTGEKVFLECVQDMDHENMFWYRQDPGLGLRLIYFSYDVKMKEKGDIPEGYSVSREKKERFSLILESASTNQTSMYLCASSLYYETGSGNTIYFGEGSWLTVV.

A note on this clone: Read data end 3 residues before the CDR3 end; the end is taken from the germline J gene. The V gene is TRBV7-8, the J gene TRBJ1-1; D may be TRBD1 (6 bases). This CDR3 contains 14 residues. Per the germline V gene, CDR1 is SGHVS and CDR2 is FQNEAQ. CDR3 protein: CASSLDIGTRQAFF. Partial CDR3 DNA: TGTGCCAGCAGCTTAGATATCGGGACAAGGCAA.

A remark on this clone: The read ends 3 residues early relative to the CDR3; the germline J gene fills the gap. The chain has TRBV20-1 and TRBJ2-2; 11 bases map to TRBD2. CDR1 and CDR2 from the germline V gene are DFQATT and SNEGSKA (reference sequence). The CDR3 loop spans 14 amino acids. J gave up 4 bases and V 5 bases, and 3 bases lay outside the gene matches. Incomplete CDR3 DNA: TGCAGTGCTGTTAGCGGGGGGGCCACCGGGGAG. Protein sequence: CSAVSGGATGE. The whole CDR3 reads CSAVSGGATGELFF.

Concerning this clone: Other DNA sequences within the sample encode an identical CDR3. The chain's CDR3 is CASSFQQGAGNTIYF. Incomplete CDR3 DNA: TGTGCCAGTAGTTTCCAACAGGGCGCTGGAAACACC. V is TRBV19 and J is TRBJ1-3; D may be TRBD1 (6 bases). The read ends 3 residues before the CDR3 terminus; that terminus is restored from the germline J gene. The CDR3 runs to 15 residues. V lost 5 bases to trimming and J lost 2 bases, with 13 bases between them. Germline V gene lookup returns CDR1 LNHDA and CDR2 SQIVND (reference sequence).

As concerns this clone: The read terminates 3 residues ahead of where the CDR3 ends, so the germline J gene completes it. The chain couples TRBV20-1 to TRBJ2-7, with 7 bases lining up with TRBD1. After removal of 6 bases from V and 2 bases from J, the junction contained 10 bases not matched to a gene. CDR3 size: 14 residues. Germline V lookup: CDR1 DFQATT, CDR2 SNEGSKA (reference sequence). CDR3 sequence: CSATGQDLPYEQYF. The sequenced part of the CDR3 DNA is TGCAGTGCCACTGGACAGGATCTTCCCTACGAG.

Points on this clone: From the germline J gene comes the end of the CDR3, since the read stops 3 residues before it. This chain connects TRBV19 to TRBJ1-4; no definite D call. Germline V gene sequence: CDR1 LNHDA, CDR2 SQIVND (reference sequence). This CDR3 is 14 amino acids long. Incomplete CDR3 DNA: TGTGCCAGTAGTCCCCAGATGACGGGGTCACCA. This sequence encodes CASSPQMTGSP. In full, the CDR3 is CASSPQMTGSPLFF.

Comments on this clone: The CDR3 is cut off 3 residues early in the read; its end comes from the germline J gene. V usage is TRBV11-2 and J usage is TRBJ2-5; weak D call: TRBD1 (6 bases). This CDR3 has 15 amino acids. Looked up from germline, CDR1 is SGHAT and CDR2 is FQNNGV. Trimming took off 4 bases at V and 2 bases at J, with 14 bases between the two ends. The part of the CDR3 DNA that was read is TGTGCCAGCAGCTCAGACGACAGGCTACAAGAGACC. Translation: CASSSDDRLQET. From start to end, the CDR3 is CASSSDDRLQETQYF.

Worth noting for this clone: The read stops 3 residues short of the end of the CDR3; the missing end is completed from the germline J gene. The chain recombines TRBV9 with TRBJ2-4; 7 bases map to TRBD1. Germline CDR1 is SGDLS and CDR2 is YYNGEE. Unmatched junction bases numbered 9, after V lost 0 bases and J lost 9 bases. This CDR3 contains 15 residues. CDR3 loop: CASSVDDRVKAIQYF. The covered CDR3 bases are TGTGCCAGCAGCGTAGACGACAGGGTCAAAGCCATT.

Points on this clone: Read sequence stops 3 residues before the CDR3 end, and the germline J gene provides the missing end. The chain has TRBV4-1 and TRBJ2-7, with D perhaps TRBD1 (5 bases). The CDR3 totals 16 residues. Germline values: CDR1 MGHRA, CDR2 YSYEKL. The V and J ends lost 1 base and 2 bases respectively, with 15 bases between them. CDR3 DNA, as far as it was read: TGCGCCAGCAGCCAAGTAGGGGATGGAGAGGCCTACGAG. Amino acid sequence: CASSQVGDGEAYE. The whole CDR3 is CASSQVGDGEAYEQYF.

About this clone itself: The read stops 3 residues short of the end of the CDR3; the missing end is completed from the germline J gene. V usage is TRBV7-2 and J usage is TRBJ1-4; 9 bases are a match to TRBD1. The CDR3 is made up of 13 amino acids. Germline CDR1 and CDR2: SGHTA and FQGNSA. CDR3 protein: CASSSDRGMKLFF. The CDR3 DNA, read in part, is TGTGCCAGCAGCAGCGACAGGGGGATGAAA.

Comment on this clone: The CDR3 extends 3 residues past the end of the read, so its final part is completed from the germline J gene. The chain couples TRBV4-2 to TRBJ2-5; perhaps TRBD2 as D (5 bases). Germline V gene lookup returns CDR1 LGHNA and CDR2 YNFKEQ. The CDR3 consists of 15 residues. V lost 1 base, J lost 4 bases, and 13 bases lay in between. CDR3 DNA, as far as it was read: TGTGCCAGCAGCCAAGTCCTTAATCGGGGAGAGACC. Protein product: CASSQVLNRGET. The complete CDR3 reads CASSQVLNRGETQYF.

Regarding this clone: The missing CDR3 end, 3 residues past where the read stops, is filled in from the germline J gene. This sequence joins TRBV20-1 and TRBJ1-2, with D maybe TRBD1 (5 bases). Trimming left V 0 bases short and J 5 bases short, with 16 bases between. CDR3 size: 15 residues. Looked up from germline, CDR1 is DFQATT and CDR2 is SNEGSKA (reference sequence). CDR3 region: CSARESLSPGYGYTF. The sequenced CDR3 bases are TGCAGTGCTAGAGAATCCTTGTCCCCAGGGTATGGC.

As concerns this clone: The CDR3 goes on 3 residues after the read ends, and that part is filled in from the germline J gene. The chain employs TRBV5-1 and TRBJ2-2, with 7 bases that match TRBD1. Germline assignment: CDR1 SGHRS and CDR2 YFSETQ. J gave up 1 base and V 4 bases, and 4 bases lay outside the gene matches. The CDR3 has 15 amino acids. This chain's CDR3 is CASSPAGGNTGELFF. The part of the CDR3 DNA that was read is TGCGCCAGCAGCCCAGCAGGGGGGAACACCGGGGAG.

The covered CDR3 bases are TGCGCCAGCAGCCTAGAAGGACAGAGTAACTATGGC. As protein: CASSLEGQSNYG. From start to end, the CDR3 is CASSLEGQSNYGYTF. The chain has TRBV5-1 and TRBJ1-2; a possible D gene is TRBD1 (6 bases). Sequencing ends 3 residues short of the CDR3 end; the germline J gene provides the rest. Germline V gives CDR1 SGHRS, CDR2 YFSETQ. The V gene lost 4 bases and the J gene lost 1 base, with 14 bases spanning the gap. This CDR3 is 15 amino acids long. Full variable domain (outside the CDR3, taken from reference TRBV5-1 and TRBJ1-2): KAGVTQTPRYLIKTRGQQVTLSCSPISGHRSVSWYQQTPGQGLQFLFEYFSETQRNKGNFPGRFSGRQFSNSRSEMNVSTLELGDSALYLCASSLEGQSNYGYTFGSGTRLTVV.